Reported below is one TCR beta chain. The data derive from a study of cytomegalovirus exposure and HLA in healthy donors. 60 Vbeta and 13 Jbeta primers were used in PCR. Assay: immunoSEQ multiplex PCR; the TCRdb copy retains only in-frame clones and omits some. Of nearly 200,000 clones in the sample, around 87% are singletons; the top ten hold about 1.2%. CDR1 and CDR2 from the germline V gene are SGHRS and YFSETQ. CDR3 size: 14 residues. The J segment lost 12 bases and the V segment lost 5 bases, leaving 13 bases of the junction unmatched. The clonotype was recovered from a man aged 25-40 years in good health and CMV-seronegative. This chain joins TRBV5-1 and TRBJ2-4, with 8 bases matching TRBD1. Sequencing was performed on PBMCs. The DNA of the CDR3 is TGCGCCAGCAGGCAGACAGGGGCAGGGGACAGTCAGTACTTC. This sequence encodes CASRQTGAGDSQYF. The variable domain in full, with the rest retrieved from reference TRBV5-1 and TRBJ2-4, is KAGVTQTPRYLIKTRGQQVTLSCSPISGHRSVSWYQQTPGQGLQFLFEYFSETQRNKGNFPGRFSGRQFSNSRSEMNVSTLELGDSALYLCASRQTGAGDSQYFGAGTRLSVL.